This T cell receptor beta chain was sequenced during a study of T cell repertoires in cytomegalovirus infection (dated by TCRdb to between 2017 and 2020). With respect to the entire study: Peptide stimulations targeted recently identified HLA-C-restricted CMV epitopes, whose presentation resists viral immunomodulation, together with well-studied HLA-B-restricted epitopes. Donor HLA type was relevant to the analysis, because carriage of CMV infection together with the matching HLA type was indicated by public TCR beta signatures. Results and caveats for the whole study, not just this receptor: Cumulative frequency of public TCR beta family members discriminated carriers of CMV infection plus the relevant HLA type in this cohort and an independent approximately 360-donor cohort. The ex vivo response was dominated by HLA-C-restricted CMV-specific TCR beta clonotypes, which also provided the single most frequent clonotype in two of eight donors.

This clonotype showed up just once. Its specific antigen is unknown. Base qualities are not recorded, but no much larger clone differs from it by a single base. Evidence from a single read is weak. Sequencing relied on an Illumina HiSeq 1500. TCRdb's own reprocessing of the public reads used fastp at Q25 and MiXCR and kept productive beta chains. Entries that share a CDR3 protein sequence are merged under the most common genes and DNA. The sample has fewer than 1,000,000 distinct CDR3 sequences on record, around 31% of them singletons. The top ten constitute roughly 13% of the sample. Taken with the paper, the label for treatment or condition translates to: in vitro stimulation with specific CMV peptide epitopes to enrich CMV-specific T cells. V is pruned by 0 bases and J by 0 bases, leaving 5 bases of the junction without a gene match. According to the germline V gene, CDR1 reads MGHRA and CDR2 reads YSYEKL. The CDR3 numbers 17 residues from cysteine through phenylalanine. This entry keeps only the CDR3 DNA: 51 bases, framed from base 1.

Sequenced material: cultured CD8+ T cells from PBMCs, taken from culture after CMV antigen stimulation. The source is a human donor in good health (CMV status not recorded). Some clones in this sample may be carry-over from other donors' samples. This receptor chain uses TRBV4-1 and TRBJ1-3; the central 7 bases match TRBD1. The DNA reads TGCGCCAGCAGCCAAGAGGACAGGTTTTACTCTGGAAACACCATATATTTT. The resulting protein is CASSQEDRFYSGNTIYF.